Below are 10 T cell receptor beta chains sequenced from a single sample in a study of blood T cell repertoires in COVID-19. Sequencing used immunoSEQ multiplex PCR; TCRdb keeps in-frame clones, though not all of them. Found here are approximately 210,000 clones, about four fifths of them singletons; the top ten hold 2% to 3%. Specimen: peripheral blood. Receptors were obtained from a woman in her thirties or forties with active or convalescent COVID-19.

The CDR3 region has the DNA TGTGCCAGCAGCCAAGAGATAGGGGGTCAGCCCCAGCATTTT. Encoded protein: CASSQEIGGQPQHF. The rearrangement uses TRBV3-1 (or the pseudogene TRBV3-2) and TRBJ1-5, with D possibly TRBD1 on 6 matching bases. The CDR3 extends over 14 amino acids. Germline V gene sequence: CDR1 LGHDT, CDR2 YNNKEL (reference sequence). V lost 0 bases to trimming and J lost 6 bases, with 9 bases between them.

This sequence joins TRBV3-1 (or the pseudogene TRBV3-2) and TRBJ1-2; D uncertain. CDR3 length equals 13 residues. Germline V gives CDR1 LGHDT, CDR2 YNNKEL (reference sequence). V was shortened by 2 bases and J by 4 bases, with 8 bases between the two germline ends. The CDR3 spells CASSQPGGYGYTF. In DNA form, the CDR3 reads TGTGCCAGCAGCCAACCGGGTGGCTATGGCTACACCTTC.

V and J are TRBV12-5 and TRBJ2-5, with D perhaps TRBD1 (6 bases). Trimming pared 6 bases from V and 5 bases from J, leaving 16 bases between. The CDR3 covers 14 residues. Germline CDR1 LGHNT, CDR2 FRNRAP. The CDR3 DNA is TGTGCTAGTGGATTCTTAAACAGGGAGGAGACCCAGTACTTC. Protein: CASGFLNREETQYF.

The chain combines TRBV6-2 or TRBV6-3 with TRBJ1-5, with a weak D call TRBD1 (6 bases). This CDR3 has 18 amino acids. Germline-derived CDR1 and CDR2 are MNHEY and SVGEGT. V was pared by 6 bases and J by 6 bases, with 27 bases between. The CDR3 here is CASSPYFDYTGLSQPQHF. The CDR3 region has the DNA TGTGCCAGCAGCCCTTATTTCGACTATACAGGGTTAAGTCAGCCCCAGCATTTT.

CDR3 DNA: TGTGCCAGCAAGGTGACAGGGGGGTTTGGCTACACCTTC. Protein product: CASKVTGGFGYTF. The chain has TRBV6-5 and TRBJ1-2, with TRBD1 identical over 9 bases. V lost 7 bases, J lost 7 bases, and 7 bases stayed unmatched. Germline CDR1 and CDR2: MNHEY and SVGAGI. The CDR3 totals 13 residues.

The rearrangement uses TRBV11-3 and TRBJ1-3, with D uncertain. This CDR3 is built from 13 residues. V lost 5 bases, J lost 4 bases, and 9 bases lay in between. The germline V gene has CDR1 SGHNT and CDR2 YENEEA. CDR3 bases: TGTGCCAGCAGCACCCAACAGGGAAACACCATATATTTT. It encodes CASSTQQGNTIYF.

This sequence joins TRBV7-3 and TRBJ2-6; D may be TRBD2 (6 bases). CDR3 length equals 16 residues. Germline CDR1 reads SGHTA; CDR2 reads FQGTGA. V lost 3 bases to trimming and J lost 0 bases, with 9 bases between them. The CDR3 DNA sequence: TGTGCCAGCAGCTTGGTCGGGGGCTCTGGGGCCAACGTCCTGACTTTC. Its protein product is CASSLVGGSGANVLTF.

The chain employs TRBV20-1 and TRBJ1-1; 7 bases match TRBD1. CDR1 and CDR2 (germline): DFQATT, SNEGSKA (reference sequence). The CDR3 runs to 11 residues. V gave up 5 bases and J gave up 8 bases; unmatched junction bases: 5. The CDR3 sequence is CSARRDREAFF. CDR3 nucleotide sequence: TGCAGTGCTCGAAGGGACAGAGAAGCTTTCTTT.

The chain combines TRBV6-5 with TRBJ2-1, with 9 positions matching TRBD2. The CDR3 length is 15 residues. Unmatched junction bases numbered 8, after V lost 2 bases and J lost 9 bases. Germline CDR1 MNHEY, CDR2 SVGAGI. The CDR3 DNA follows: TGTGCCAGCAGTTACCAACCAGCGGGAGGAACTGAGCAGTTCTTC. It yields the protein CASSYQPAGGTEQFF.

For the CDR3, the DNA is TGTGCCAGCAGCTTCGGCGAGCAGTACTTC. This translates into CASSFGEQYF. V is TRBV5-6 and J is TRBJ2-7; D is uncertain. V lost 2 bases and J 6 bases, leaving 3 bases between the germline ends. Germline V CDR1 and CDR2: SGHDT, YYEEEE. The CDR3 has 10 amino acids.